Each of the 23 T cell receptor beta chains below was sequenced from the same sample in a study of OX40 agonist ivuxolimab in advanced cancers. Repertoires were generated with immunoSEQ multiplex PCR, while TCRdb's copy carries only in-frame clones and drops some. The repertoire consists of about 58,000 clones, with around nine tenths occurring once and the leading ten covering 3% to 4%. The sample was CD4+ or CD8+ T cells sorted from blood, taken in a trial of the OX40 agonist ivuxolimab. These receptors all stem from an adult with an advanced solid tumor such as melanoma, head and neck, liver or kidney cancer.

The CDR3 reads CASSLNRLSYEQYF. In DNA form, the CDR3 reads TGTGCCAGCAGTTTAAACAGGCTATCCTACGAGCAGTACTTC. V usage is TRBV27 and J usage is TRBJ2-7; a weak D match, TRBD1 (5 bases). The V end lost 2 bases, the J end lost 1 base, and 9 bases lay between the germline ends. Per germline, CDR1 MNHEY and CDR2 SMNVEV (reference sequence). CDR3 size: 14 residues.

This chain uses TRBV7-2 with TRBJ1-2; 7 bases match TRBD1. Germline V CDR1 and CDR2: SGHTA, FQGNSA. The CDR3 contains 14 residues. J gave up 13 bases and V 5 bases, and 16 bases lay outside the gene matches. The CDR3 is CASSPQRDGQASTF. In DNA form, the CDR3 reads TGTGCCAGCAGCCCCCAACGAGACGGACAGGCATCCACCTTC.

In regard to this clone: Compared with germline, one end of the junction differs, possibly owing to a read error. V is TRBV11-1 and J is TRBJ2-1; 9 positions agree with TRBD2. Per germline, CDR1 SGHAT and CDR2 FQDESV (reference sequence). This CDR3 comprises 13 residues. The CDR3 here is CASSLAGYNEQFF. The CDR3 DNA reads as TGTGCCAGCAGCCTAGCGGGGTACAATGAGCAGTTCTTC.

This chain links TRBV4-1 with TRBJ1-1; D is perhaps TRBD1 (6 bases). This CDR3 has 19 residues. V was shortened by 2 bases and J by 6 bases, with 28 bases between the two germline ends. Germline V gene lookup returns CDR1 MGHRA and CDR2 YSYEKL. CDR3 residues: CASSQFPPVGADRVPEAFF. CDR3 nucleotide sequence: TGCGCCAGCAGCCAATTCCCCCCAGTGGGGGCGGATCGGGTCCCTGAAGCTTTCTTT.

DNA for the CDR3: TGCGCCAGCAGTTCCAGGACTAGCGGGATCCAAGAGACCCAGTACTTC. Its protein is CASSSRTSGIQETQYF. The chain has TRBV10-2 and TRBJ2-5; 12 positions match TRBD2. Germline V gene lookup returns CDR1 WSHSY and CDR2 SAAADI. The V segment lost 5 bases and the J segment 1 base; nucleotides outside the gene matches: 5. This CDR3 has 16 amino acids.

In nucleotides, the CDR3 is TGTGCCAGCAGGACCAGTACCCCGAACACCGGGGAGCTGTTTTTT. Amino acid sequence: CASRTSTPNTGELFF. V usage is TRBV28 and J usage is TRBJ2-2, with D uncertain. The CDR3 is made up of 15 amino acids. Germline loops: CDR1 MDHEN, CDR2 SYDVKM. Trimming stripped 6 bases from V and 0 bases from J, with 11 bases between.

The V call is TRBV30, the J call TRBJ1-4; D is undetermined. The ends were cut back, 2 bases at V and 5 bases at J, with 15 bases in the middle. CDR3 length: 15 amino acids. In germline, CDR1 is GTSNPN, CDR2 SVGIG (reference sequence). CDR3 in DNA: TGTGCCTGGAGTCTTGGGCAGAGATGGAATGAAAAACTGTTTTTT. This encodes CAWSLGQRWNEKLFF.

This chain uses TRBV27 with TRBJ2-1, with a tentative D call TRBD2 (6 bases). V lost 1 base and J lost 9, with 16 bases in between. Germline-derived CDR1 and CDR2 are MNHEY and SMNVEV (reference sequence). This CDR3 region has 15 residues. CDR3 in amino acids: CASSLLGSAGTEQFF. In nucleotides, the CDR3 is TGTGCCAGCAGTTTATTAGGGTCGGCGGGAACTGAGCAGTTCTTC.

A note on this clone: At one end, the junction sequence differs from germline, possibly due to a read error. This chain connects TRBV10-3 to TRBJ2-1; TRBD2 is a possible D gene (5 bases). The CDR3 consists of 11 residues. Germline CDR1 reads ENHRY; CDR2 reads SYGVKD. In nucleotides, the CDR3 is TGTGCCATCAGTAAGATGCAGCGGTATATCTTC. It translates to CAISKMQRYIF.

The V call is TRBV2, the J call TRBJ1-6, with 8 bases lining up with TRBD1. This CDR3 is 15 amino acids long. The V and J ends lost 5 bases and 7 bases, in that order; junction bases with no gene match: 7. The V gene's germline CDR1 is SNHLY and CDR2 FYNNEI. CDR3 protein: CASSSSGTGNSPLHF. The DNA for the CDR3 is TGTGCCAGCAGTTCTTCCGGGACAGGCAATTCACCCCTCCACTTT.

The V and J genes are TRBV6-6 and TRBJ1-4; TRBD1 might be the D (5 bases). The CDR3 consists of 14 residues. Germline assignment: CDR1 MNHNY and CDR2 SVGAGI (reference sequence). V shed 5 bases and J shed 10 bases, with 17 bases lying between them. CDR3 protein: CASSPGARLGKLFF. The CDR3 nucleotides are TGTGCCAGCAGTCCCGGGGCTCGCCTGGGAAAACTGTTTTTT.

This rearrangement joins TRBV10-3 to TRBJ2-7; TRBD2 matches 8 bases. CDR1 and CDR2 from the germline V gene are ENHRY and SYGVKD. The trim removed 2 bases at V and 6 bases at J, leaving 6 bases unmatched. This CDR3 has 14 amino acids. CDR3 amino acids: CAISEGTSRGEQYF. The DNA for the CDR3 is TGTGCCATCAGTGAGGGGACTAGTCGCGGCGAGCAGTACTTC.

The CDR3 DNA is TGTGCCAGCGCTCAGGGGGCCCTAGGTGGAAACACCATATATTTT. Amino acid sequence: CASAQGALGGNTIYF. The chain is built from TRBV6-5 and TRBJ1-3; 8 bases agree with TRBD1. Germline CDR1 reads MNHEY; CDR2 reads SVGAGI. The CDR3 contains 15 residues. V dropped 8 bases and J dropped 3; count of bases not matched to a gene: 9.

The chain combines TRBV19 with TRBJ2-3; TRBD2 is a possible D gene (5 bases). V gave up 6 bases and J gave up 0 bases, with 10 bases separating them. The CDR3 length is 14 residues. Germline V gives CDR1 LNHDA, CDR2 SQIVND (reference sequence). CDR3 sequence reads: CASSPAESTDTQYF. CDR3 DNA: TGTGCCAGTAGCCCAGCGGAAAGCACAGATACGCAGTATTTT.

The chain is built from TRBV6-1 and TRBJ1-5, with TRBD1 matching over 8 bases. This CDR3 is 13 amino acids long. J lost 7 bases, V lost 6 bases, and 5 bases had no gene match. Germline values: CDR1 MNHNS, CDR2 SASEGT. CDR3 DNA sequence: TGTGCCAGCAGGACAGGGGACGGCCAGCCCCAGCATTTT. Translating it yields CASRTGDGQPQHF.

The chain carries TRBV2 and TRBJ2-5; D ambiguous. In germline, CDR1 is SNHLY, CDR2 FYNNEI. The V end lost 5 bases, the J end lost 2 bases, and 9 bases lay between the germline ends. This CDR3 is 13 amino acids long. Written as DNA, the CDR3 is TGTGCCAGCAGTACCTTTAGACAAGAGACCCAGTACTTC. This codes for CASSTFRQETQYF.

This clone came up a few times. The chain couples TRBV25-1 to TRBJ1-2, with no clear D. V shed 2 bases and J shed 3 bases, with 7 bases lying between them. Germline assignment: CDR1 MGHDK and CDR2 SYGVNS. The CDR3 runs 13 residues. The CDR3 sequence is CASSEHGDYGYTF. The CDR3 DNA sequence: TGTGCCAGCAGTGAACACGGGGACTATGGCTACACCTTC.

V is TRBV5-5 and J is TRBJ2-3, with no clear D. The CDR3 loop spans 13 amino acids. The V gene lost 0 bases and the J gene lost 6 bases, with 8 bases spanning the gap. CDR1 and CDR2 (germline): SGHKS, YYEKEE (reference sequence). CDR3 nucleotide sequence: TGTGCCAGCAGCTTGGCCCCGCGGGATACGCAGTATTTT. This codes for CASSLAPRDTQYF. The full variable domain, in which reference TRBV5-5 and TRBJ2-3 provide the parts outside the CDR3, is DAGVTQSPTHLIKTRGQQVTLRCSPISGHKSVSWYQQVLGQGPQFIFQYYEKEERGRGNFPDRFSARQFPNYSSELNVNALLLGDSALYLCASSLAPRDTQYFGPGTRLTVL.

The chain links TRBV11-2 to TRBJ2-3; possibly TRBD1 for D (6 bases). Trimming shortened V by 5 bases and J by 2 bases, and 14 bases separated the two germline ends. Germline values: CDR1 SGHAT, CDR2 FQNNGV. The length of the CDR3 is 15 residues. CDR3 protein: CASSPIQGYTDTQYF. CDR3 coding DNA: TGTGCCAGCAGCCCGATACAGGGATACACAGATACGCAGTATTTT.

This CDR3 reads CASNRDSASNYGYTF. CDR3 DNA: TGTGCCAGCAACCGGGACAGCGCTTCTAACTATGGCTACACCTTC. V and J are TRBV2 and TRBJ1-2; 7 bases map to TRBD1. The ends lost 7 bases at V and 0 bases at J; junction bases unmatched: 8. The CDR3 is made up of 15 amino acids. Germline values: CDR1 SNHLY, CDR2 FYNNEI.

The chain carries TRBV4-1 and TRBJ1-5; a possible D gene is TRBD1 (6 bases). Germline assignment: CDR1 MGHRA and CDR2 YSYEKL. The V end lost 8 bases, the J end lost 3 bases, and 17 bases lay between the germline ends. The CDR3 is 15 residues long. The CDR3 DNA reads TGCGCCAGCGGAGCCAGGTCAGGGGTCAATCAGCCCCAGCATTTT. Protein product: CASGARSGVNQPQHF.

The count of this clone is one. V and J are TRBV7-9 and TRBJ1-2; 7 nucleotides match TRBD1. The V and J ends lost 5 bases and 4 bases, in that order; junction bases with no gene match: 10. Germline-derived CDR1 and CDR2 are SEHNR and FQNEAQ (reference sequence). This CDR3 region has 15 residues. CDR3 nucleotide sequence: TGTGCCAGCAGCCAAACTTCAGGGGGAGCCTATGGCTACACCTTC. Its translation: CASSQTSGGAYGYTF.

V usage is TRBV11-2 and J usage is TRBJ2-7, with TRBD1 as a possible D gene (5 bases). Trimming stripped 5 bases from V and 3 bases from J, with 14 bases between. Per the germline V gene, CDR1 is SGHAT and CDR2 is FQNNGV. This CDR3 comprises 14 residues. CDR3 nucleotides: TGTGCCAGCAGCGTAAGTGGGGCAGGCTACGAGCAGTACTTC. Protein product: CASSVSGAGYEQYF. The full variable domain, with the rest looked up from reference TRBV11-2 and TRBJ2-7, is EAGVAQSPRYKIIEKRQSVAFWCNPISGHATLYWYQQILGQGPKLLIQFQNNGVVDDSQLPKDRFSAERLKGVDSTLKIQPAKLEDSAVYLCASSVSGAGYEQYFGPGTRLTVT.